These 20 T cell receptor beta chains came from one sample sequenced in a study of blood T cell repertoires in COVID-19. Sequencing was performed with immunoSEQ multiplex PCR; in TCRdb, only in-frame clones are kept and a portion is missing. Here the sample spans hundreds of thousands of clones, roughly 89% being singletons. The sequencing sample was made of PBMCs or T cells enriched from blood (not recorded which). The receptors derive from a man in his sixties who had recovered from COVID-19.

The chain combines TRBV3-1 (or the pseudogene TRBV3-2) with TRBJ2-7; possible D gene TRBD1, 6 bases. Per germline, CDR1 LGHDT and CDR2 YNNKEL (reference sequence). This CDR3 contains 15 residues. Trimming removed 1 base at V and 6 bases at J, with 16 bases between. The CDR3 region is CASSQARTALGEQYF. The CDR3 DNA sequence: TGTGCCAGCAGCCAAGCCCGGACAGCTCTAGGCGAGCAGTACTTC.

This rearrangement joins TRBV5-1 to TRBJ2-7; a possible D gene is TRBD1 (6 bases). Trimming cost V 4 bases and J 3 bases, with 14 bases left between them. CDR3 size: 14 residues. The germline CDR1 and CDR2 sequences are SGHRS and YFSETQ. The CDR3 reads CASSDTGYSYEQYF. CDR3 DNA sequence: TGCGCCAGCAGCGACACAGGGTATAGCTACGAGCAGTACTTC.

This rearrangement joins TRBV7-2 to TRBJ2-1; 14 bases map to TRBD2. Germline assignment: CDR1 SGHTA and CDR2 FQGNSA. The junction had 10 bases not matched to a gene; V was cut back by 2 bases and J by 4 bases. The CDR3 is 19 residues long. The CDR3: CASSLTGTSGSMAYNEQFF. CDR3 sequence (DNA): TGTGCCAGCAGCTTAACCGGGACTAGCGGGAGCATGGCGTACAATGAGCAGTTCTTC.

This clone was detected a few times. The V gene is TRBV23-1, the J gene TRBJ1-5, with 9 bases identical to TRBD1. TRBV23-1 is designated an ORF whose function remains uncertain. J lost 4 bases, V lost 3 bases, and 7 bases had no gene match. This CDR3 spans 16 amino acids. The CDR3: CASSHRRQGVNQPQHF. The DNA for the CDR3 is TGCGCCAGCAGTCACCGAAGACAGGGGGTTAATCAGCCCCAGCATTTT.

The J gene is TRBJ2-7, the V gene TRBV18; TRBD2 aligns across 11 bases. Germline V gene data show CDR1 as KGHSH and CDR2 as LQKENI. This CDR3 has 15 residues. The V gene end was trimmed by 2 bases and the J gene end by 1 base; junction bases not matched to a gene: 1. The CDR3 DNA is TGTGCCAGCTCACCAACTAGCGGGAGTTCCTACGAGCAGTACTTC. This codes for CASSPTSGSSYEQYF. Complete variable domain (other parts from reference TRBV18 and TRBJ2-7): NAGVMQNPRHLVRRRGQEARLRCSPMKGHSHVYWYRQLPEEGLKFMVYLQKENIIDESGMPKERFSAEFPKEGPSILRIQQVVRGDSAAYFCASSPTSGSSYEQYFGPGTRLTVT.

CDR3 residues: CASSFGGESYEQYF. The CDR3, as DNA: TGTGCCAGCAGCTTCGGTGGTGAATCCTACGAGCAGTACTTC. The chain links TRBV7-3 to TRBJ2-7, with no clear D. The CDR3 has 14 amino acids. Germline values: CDR1 SGHTA, CDR2 FQGTGA. Trimming cost V 3 bases and J 1 base, with 10 bases left between them.

The chain recombines TRBV6-5 with TRBJ2-7; the D is unclear. Trimming pared 6 bases from V and 1 base from J, leaving 16 bases between. The CDR3 extends over 15 amino acids. Germline values: CDR1 MNHEY, CDR2 SVGAGI. The CDR3 loop reads CASSYGLGGSYEQYF. The CDR3 DNA is TGTGCCAGCAGCTATGGGCTTGGTGGGTCCTACGAGCAGTACTTC.

The J gene is TRBJ1-1, the V gene TRBV6-5, with no clear D. The germline CDR1 and CDR2 sequences are MNHEY and SVGAGI. V dropped 6 bases and J dropped 0 bases, with 14 bases sitting between them. The CDR3 covers 15 residues. DNA for the CDR3: TGTGCCAGCAGGCAGCCCGGGAGCTTGAACACTGAAGCTTTCTTT. This sequence encodes CASRQPGSLNTEAFF.

The chain carries TRBV19 and TRBJ1-5; TRBD1 matches at 7 bases. The V segment lost 5 bases and the J segment 2 bases; nucleotides outside the gene matches: 9. This CDR3 comprises 16 residues. CDR1 is LNHDA, CDR2 SQIVND, per germline (reference sequence). CDR3 sequence reads: CASSARQGWGNQPQHF. As DNA, the CDR3 is TGTGCCAGTAGTGCCCGACAGGGATGGGGCAATCAGCCCCAGCATTTT.

V is TRBV28 and J is TRBJ2-2, with D maybe TRBD1 (5 bases). Trimming cost V 2 bases and J 6 bases, with 10 bases left between them. The CDR3 length is 14 residues. Per the germline V gene, CDR1 is MDHEN and CDR2 is SYDVKM. CDR3: CASSLAGSAGELFF. DNA for the CDR3: TGTGCCAGCAGTTTAGCAGGGTCAGCCGGGGAGCTGTTTTTT. The full variable domain, in which reference TRBV28 and TRBJ2-2 provide the parts outside the CDR3, is DVKVTQSSRYLVKRTGEKVFLECVQDMDHENMFWYRQDPGLGLRLIYFSYDVKMKEKGDIPEGYSVSREKKERFSLILESASTNQTSMYLCASSLAGSAGELFFGEGSRLTVL.

The J gene is TRBJ2-1, the V gene TRBV4-2; 12 bases line up with TRBD2. The CDR3 is made up of 17 amino acids. Per the germline V gene, CDR1 is LGHNA and CDR2 is YNFKEQ. The V and J ends lost 4 bases and 7 bases, in that order; junction bases with no gene match: 11. This CDR3 is CASSLGLRTSGTNEQFF. Written as DNA, the CDR3 is TGTGCCAGCAGCCTGGGACTTAGGACTAGCGGGACGAATGAGCAGTTCTTC.

The genes are TRBV28 and TRBJ1-1; a possible D gene is TRBD1 (5 bases). The CDR3 spans 15 residues. CDR1 is MDHEN and CDR2 is SYDVKM in the germline V gene. The V and J ends lost 5 bases and 2 bases respectively, with 15 bases between them. CDR3 loop: CASSPGTFLNTEAFF. CDR3 DNA sequence: TGTGCCAGCAGTCCCGGGACTTTCCTAAACACTGAAGCTTTCTTT.

J is TRBJ2-1 and V is TRBV2; D is undetermined. Germline V CDR1 and CDR2: SNHLY, FYNNEI. Trimming stripped 1 base from V and 4 bases from J, with 11 bases between. The CDR3 has 15 amino acids. This CDR3 is CASSEDERKYNEQFF. The DNA for the CDR3 is TGTGCCAGCAGTGAAGATGAGCGTAAATACAATGAGCAGTTCTTC.

The gene calls are TRBV10-3 and TRBJ2-2; 13 nucleotides match TRBD2. The CDR3 is 17 residues long. The J segment lost 4 bases and the V segment lost 4 bases, leaving 6 bases of the junction unmatched. CDR1 is ENHRY and CDR2 is SYGVKD in the germline V gene. The CDR3 DNA reads as TGTGCCATCAGTGGGACTAGCGGGAGTTTGGTCACCGGGGAGCTGTTTTTT. As protein: CAISGTSGSLVTGELFF.

The rearrangement uses TRBV4-1 and TRBJ2-7; the D gene is possibly TRBD2 (5 bases). The V gene lost 6 bases and the J gene lost 8 bases, with 23 bases spanning the gap. The CDR3 runs 15 residues. Germline values: CDR1 MGHRA, CDR2 YSYEKL. The DNA of the CDR3 is TGCGCCAGCAGTAATTTGGACTTTATTCGGTGGAAGCAGTACTTC. Protein product: CASSNLDFIRWKQYF.

This rearrangement joins TRBV3-1 (or the pseudogene TRBV3-2) to TRBJ2-3, with a possible D match to TRBD2 (6 bases). V lost 4 bases and J lost 1, with 12 bases in between. This CDR3 is built from 15 residues. The germline gives CDR1 LGHDT, CDR2 YNNKEL (reference sequence). Written as DNA, the CDR3 is TGTGCCAGCAGCCCTAGGGGAGGCGGCACAGATACGCAGTATTTT. It encodes CASSPRGGGTDTQYF.

The chain carries TRBV25-1 and TRBJ2-1; 9 positions agree with TRBD2. Germline lookup yields CDR1 MGHDK and CDR2 SYGVNS. V dropped 5 bases and J dropped 0; count of bases not matched to a gene: 11. CDR3 length equals 18 residues. The CDR3 DNA sequence: TGTGCCAGCAGTTCTTCTTTTAGCGGGAGAGGCTCCTACAATGAGCAGTTCTTC. Translating gives CASSSSFSGRGSYNEQFF.

This rearrangement joins TRBV12-3 or TRBV12-4 to TRBJ2-5; 9 bases fit TRBD1. The V gene end was trimmed by 6 bases and the J gene end by 5 bases; junction bases not matched to a gene: 4. The CDR3 has 13 residues. The CDR3 DNA reads as TGTGCCAGCAGGTACAGGGGGCGGGAGACCCAGTACTTC. The encoded protein is CASRYRGRETQYF.

The chain links TRBV7-9 to TRBJ2-5; the D gene is possibly TRBD1 (5 bases). Germline V gene sequence: CDR1 SEHNR, CDR2 FQNEAQ (reference sequence). The V gene lost 1 base and the J gene lost 4 bases, with 7 bases spanning the gap. The CDR3 spans 13 residues. The CDR3 region has the DNA TGTGCCAGCAGCTTAGTGACAGTAGAGACCCAGTACTTC. Protein sequence: CASSLVTVETQYF. Looking up the rest from reference TRBV7-9 and TRBJ2-5 gives the full variable domain: DTGVSQNPRHKITKRGQNVTFRCDPISEHNRLYWYRQTLGQGPEFLTYFQNEAQLEKSRLLSDRFSAERPKGSFSTLEIQRTEQGDSAMYLCASSLVTVETQYFGPGTRLLVL.

This rearrangement joins TRBV7-3 to TRBJ2-3; TRBD2 aligns across 8 bases. The CDR3 sequence is 15 residues long. The V gene's germline CDR1 is SGHTA and CDR2 FQGTGA. Trimming cost V 5 bases and J 1 base; bases outside gene matches: 5. CDR3 coding DNA: TGTGCCAGCAGCACTAGCGGACCGGGCACAGATACGCAGTATTTT. Protein sequence: CASSTSGPGTDTQYF.